This T cell receptor (beta chain) was obtained from a study of response to subunit inactivated influenza vaccine. The study's findings and limits: A suggestion made by the authors is that each seasonal influenza vaccination recruits few new T cells.

This clonotype was recorded a few times. Its antigen remains unknown. TCRdb re-analysed the RT-PCR reads in MiXCR, keeping a single row per CDR3 protein. This repertoire shows hundreds of thousands of distinct CDR3 sequences, approximately 11% found once; its top ten account for over 9.5%. The CDR3 spans 15 residues. The J segment lost 9 bases and the V segment lost 0 bases, leaving 8 bases of the junction unmatched. Per the germline V gene, CDR1 is MGHRA and CDR2 is YSYEKL. This TCR was sampled from a middle-aged man who received an inactivated influenza vaccine. This chain links TRBV4-1 with TRBJ1-2, with 9 bases aligning to TRBD1. The sequencing here drew on PBMCs from blood, taken about 6 weeks after vaccination. The CDR3 protein is CASSQDPNRGLCYTF. The CDR3 DNA reads TGCGCCAGCAGCCAAGATCCGAACAGGGGGCTTTGCTACACCTTC.